This section outlines one T cell receptor beta chain sequence together with its context. The antigen it recognizes is unknown. No much larger clone exists at a distance of one base, and base qualities are not known. The sample comes from a study of blood T cells in healthy people across ages (dated by TCRdb to between 2014 and 2017). Regarding the research as a whole: In model experiments, roughly one uniquely barcoded TCR beta cDNA molecule per two T cells was captured by template switching. Age-related changes in TCR beta repertoire diversity were measured in the study by deep sequencing normalized with unique cDNA molecular identifiers. Four age groups were formed from the donors: young (average about 16 years), middle-aged (just under 40), aged (roughly 59) and long-lived (more than 75). To avoid experimental bias, donors of different ages were spread randomly across the sequencing lanes. Using the same blood draw, the study looked at two additional independent replicas of 1 million unique cDNA reads for two donors, one aged 18 to 30 and the other aged 80 or older. Overall results and qualifications from the work: Because the CMV infection status of the donors was unknown, age-related changes in expanded clonotypes may potentially have been confounded. Compared with the aged group, more naive CD4+ T cells, fewer expanded clones and increased TCR diversity were shown by the long-lived group, suggesting age selection. Because profiling used bulk unsorted PBMCs, naive and antigen-experienced compartments could not be compared conclusively. The percentage of naive T cells measured by flow cytometry correlated strongly with observed TCR beta diversity. As age increased, observed TCR beta diversity per million T cells dropped in a roughly linear way, and a significant reduction was already evident by age roughly 40. Estimates of total diversity from one million sequenced T cells were regarded as lower bounds and underestimates.

Systemically healthy Caucasian individuals from Russia, 39 in total and aged roughly 6 to 90 years, were included as donors. Each donor gave ten milliliters of peripheral blood, collected into EDTA-treated Vacutainer tubes. Ficoll-Paque density-gradient centrifugation was used to isolate PBMCs, with at least 6 million obtained per sample. Total RNA was extracted from PBMCs with Trizol reagent, with at least 5.5 micrograms obtained per sample. For every donor, an aliquot of PBMCs went through flow cytometry to measure the percentages of naive CD45RAhigh/CD27high T cells. Reading from cysteine to phenylalanine, the CDR3 counts 17 amino acids. The entry retains the CDR3 DNA only, 51 bases that are in frame from base 1. Trimming takes 1 base off V and 4 bases off J; junction bases not matched to a gene: 12. CDR1 and CDR2, looked up from the germline V gene (reference sequence), are LGHDT and YNNKEL. Library generation was performed with 5' RACE. Sequencing relied on an Illumina HiSeq 2500. The second PCR ran for roughly 7 to 11 cycles and used a J-beta primer mix along with a sample-barcoded 5' primer. Each TCR beta cDNA molecule received a unique molecular identifier from a template-switch 5' adaptor carrying 12 random nucleotides. Each sample yielded at least 3 million CDR3-containing paired-end reads. The Mint cDNA synthesis kit, primed by a TRBC-specific oligonucleotide, was used to synthesize first-strand cDNA from all RNA. Following uracil-DNA glycosylase treatment, a first 18-cycle PCR with universal primers M1SS and BC2_uni_R was performed on all cDNA. Under the source paper's analysis protocol: Each sample was normalized by randomly selecting 1 million high-quality reads, each carrying a distinct molecular identifier. Reads sharing molecular identifiers were discarded rather than binned into consensus sequences. MiTCR, set to a Q25 quality threshold and the strictest error-elimination algorithm, was used for CDR3 identification, clonotype clustering and error correction. A nonparametric unseen species model using Euler transformation provided a lower-bound estimate of total TCR beta diversity. Starting from the raw public reads, TCRdb applied fastp trimming at Q25, assembled clones with MiXCR and retained in-frame beta chains. Each record represents a unique CDR3 protein, reported with the most common genes and DNA among its rows. TCRdb, not the authors, supplied the V and J calls. The sample table records roughly 1,800,000 distinct CDR3 sequences; roughly 49% of these occur just once. In total, the top ten clones hold 2% to 2.5% of the sample.

The sequence links TRBV3-1 to TRBJ1-2, with TRBD1 matching 7 junction bases. The sequenced material came from blood. The sequence came from a woman aged 40 to 50 in good health. The CDR3 sequence is CASSQGTSTGQIYGYTF. Here is the DNA: TGTGCCAGCAGCCAAGGCACTTCGACAGGGCAAATCTATGGCTACACCTTC.